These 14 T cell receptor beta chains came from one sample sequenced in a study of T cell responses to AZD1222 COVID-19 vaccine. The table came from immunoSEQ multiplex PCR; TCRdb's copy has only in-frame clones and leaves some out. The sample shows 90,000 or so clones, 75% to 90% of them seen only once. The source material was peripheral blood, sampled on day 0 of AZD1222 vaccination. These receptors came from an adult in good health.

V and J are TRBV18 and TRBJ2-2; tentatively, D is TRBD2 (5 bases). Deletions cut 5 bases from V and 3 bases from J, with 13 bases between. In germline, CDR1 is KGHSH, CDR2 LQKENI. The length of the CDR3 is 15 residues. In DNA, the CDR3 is TGTGCCAGCTCAATAGGACTCATCCACACCGGGGAGCTGTTTTTT. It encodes CASSIGLIHTGELFF.

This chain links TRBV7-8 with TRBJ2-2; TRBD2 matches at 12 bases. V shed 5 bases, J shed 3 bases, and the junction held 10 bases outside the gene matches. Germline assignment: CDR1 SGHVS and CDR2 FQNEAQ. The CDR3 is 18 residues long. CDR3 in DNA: TGTGCCAGCAGCCTGCCGACTAGCGGGAGCAGACACACCGGGGAGCTGTTTTTT. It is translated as CASSLPTSGSRHTGELFF.

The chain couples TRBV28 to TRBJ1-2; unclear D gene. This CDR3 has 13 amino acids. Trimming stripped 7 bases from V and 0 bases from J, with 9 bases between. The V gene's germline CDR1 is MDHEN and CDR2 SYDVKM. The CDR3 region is CASTRDSNYGYTF. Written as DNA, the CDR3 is TGTGCCAGCACTCGGGATTCTAACTATGGCTACACCTTC.

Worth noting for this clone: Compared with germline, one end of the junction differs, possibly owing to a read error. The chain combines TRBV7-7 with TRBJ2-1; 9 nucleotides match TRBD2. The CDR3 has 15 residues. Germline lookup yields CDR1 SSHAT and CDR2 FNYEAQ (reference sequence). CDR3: CASSSLAGSSDEQFF. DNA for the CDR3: TGTGCTAGCAGCTCCCTAGCGGGAAGTTCTGATGAGCAGTTCTTC.

The CDR3 loop is CASSDWPTGQTYEQYF. As DNA, the CDR3 is TGTGCCAGCAGTGATTGGCCGACGGGACAGACCTACGAGCAGTACTTC. This rearrangement joins TRBV2 to TRBJ2-7; the match to TRBD1 covers 7 bases. The CDR3 runs to 16 residues. With 3 bases clipped from V and 2 bases from J, the junction kept 10 bases outside the gene matches. CDR1 is SNHLY, CDR2 FYNNEI, per germline.

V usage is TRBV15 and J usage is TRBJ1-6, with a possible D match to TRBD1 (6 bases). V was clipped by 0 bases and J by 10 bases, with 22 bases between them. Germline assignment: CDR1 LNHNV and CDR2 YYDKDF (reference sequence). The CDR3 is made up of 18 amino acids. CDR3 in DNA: TGTGCCACCAGCAGAGATCGGGCCGTACAGGGAGCAAGCTCACCCCTCCACTTT. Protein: CATSRDRAVQGASSPLHF.

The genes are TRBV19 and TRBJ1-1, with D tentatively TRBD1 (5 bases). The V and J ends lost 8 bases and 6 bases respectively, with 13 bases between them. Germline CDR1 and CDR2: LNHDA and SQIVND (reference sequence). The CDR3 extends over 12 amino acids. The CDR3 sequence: CASGAQGAEAFF. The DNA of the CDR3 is TGTGCCAGTGGGGCCCAGGGAGCTGAAGCTTTCTTT.

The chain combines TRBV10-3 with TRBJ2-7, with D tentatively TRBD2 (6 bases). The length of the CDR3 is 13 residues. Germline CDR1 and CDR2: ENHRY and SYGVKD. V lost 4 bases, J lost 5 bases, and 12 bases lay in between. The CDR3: CAISAEGRHEQYF. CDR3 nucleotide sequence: TGTGCCATCAGTGCGGAGGGCCGGCACGAGCAGTACTTC.

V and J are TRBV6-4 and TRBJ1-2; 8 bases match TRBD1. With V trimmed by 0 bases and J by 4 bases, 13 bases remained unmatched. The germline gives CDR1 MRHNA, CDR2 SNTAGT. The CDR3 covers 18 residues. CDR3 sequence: CASSDSGQGYKYRYGYTF. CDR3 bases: TGTGCCAGCAGTGACTCTGGACAGGGATATAAGTATCGCTATGGCTACACCTTC.

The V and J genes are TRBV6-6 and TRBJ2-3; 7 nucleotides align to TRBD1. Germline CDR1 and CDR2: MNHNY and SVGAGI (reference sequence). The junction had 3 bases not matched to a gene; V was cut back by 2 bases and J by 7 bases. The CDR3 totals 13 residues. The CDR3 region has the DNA TGTGCCAGCAGTTACGACAGGGAGAATACGCAGTATTTT. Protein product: CASSYDRENTQYF.

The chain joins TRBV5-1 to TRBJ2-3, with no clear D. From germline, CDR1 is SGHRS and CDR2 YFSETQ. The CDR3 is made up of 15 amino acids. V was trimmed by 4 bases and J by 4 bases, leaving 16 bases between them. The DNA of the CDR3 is TGCGCCAGCAGCCCGAACTTACCGGGCTCAGATACGCAGTATTTT. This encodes CASSPNLPGSDTQYF.

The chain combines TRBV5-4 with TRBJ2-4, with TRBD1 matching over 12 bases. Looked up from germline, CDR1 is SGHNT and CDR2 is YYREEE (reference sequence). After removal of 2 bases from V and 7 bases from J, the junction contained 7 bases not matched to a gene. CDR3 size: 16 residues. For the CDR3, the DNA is TGTGCCAGCAGCTTCGGGGGACAGGGGGCGCGGAACATTCAGTACTTC. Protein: CASSFGGQGARNIQYF.

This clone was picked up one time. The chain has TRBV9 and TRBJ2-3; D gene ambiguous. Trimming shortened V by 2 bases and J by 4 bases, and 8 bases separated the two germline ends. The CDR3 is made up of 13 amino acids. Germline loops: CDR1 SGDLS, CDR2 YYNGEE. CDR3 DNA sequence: TGTGCCAGCAGCGTTGTATTGGCAGATACGCAGTATTTT. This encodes CASSVVLADTQYF.

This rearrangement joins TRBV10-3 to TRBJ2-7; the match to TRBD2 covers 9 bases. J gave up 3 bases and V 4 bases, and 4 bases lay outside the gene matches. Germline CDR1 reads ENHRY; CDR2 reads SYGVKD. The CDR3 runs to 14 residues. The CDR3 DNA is TGTGCCATCAGTGTATTAGCGGGAGTCTACGAGCAGTACTTC. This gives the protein CAISVLAGVYEQYF.